The clone carrying this T cell receptor (beta chain) was counted a few times. Its antigen is undetermined. This record comes from a study of CD8 T cells in ankylosing spondylitis. Study-level results: About 8 highly homologous variants made up a TCR beta motif, and this motif appeared characteristic of ankylosing spondylitis blood. Significant enrichment of disease-linked clones was reportedly seen in matched ankylosing spondylitis synovial fluid. In synovial fluid and blood from reactive arthritis, some motif variants were previously reported. CD8+ cells made up the disease-linked clones, which were relatively rare in peripheral blood.

Library preparation for TCR beta used quantitative 5'-RACE with molecular barcodes. TCRdb re-called the 5' RACE reads through MiXCR, storing one row per CDR3 protein. This sample has 400,000 to 450,000 distinct CDR3 sequences, with over 15% found just once. The CDR3 has 13 amino acids. Unmatched junction bases numbered 4, after V lost 4 bases and J lost 4 bases. Germline CDR1 is SGHRS and CDR2 is YFSETQ. Material: blood, either unsorted or a sorted T cell fraction (not recorded which). The TCR was taken from a male donor with ankylosing spondylitis. The chain couples TRBV5-1 to TRBJ1-1; TRBD1 agrees at 7 bases. The CDR3 coding sequence is TGCGCCAGCAGCGGCGGGACAGCCACTGAAGCTTTCTTT. Encoded protein: CASSGGTATEAFF.